This T cell receptor (beta chain) appears in the sequencing data of a study of CD4 and CD8 cells across lung adenocarcinoma regions (dated by TCRdb to the late 2010s). Concerning the study at large: The study examined intratumor heterogeneity of the T cell receptor repertoire by comparing tumor centers with tumor margins.

Donors were patients with localized lung adenocarcinoma, a subtype of non-small cell lung cancer. These samples came from the centers of localized lung adenocarcinomas. For TCR repertoire analysis, CD8+ T cells from tumor tissue were profiled separately from CD4+ T cells. Libraries were constructed by PCR. The instrument given in TCRdb is HiSeq X Ten. TCRdb passed the public sequencing reads through fastp at Q25 and MiXCR, retaining productive beta sequences. Records with the same CDR3 protein are collapsed into one entry carrying the most frequent genes and DNA. Counted in this sample were tens of thousands of distinct CDR3 sequences; around half of them appeared once. The top ten clonotypes cover 27% of the sample. Inclusive of the bounding cysteine and phenylalanine, the CDR3 is 14 residues long. The entry retains the CDR3 DNA only, 42 bases that are in frame from base 1. At the junction V is shortened by 7 bases and J by 7 bases, with 20 bases in between.

To note about this clonotype: Its antigen has not been determined. Base-call qualities are not available, and no considerably larger clone is one nucleotide away.

This sequence originates from a female donor with lung adenocarcinoma. The CD4 and CD8 labels of this study may be unreliable. The V gene is TRBV12-3 or TRBV12-4 and the J gene is TRBJ2-7, and the D gene may be TRBD1, 7 bases matching. Sequencing was performed on CD8+ T cells from the center of a lung tumor. What the cell subset or site label conveys for this sample: tumor center region. The CDR3: CASKLADRLGEQYF. In nucleotides, the sequence is TGTGCCAGCAAGTTAGCGGACAGGTTGGGTGAGCAGTACTTC.